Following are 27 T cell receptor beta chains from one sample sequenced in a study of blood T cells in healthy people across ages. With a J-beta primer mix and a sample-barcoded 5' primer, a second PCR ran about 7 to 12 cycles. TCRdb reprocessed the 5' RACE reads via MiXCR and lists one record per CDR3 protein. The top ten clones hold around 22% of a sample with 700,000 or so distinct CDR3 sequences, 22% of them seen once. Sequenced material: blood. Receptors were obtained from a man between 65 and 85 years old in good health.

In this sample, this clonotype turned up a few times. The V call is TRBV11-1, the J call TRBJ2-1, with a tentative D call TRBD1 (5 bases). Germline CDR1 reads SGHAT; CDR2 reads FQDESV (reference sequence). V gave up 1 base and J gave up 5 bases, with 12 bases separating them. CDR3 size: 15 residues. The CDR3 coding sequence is TGTGCCAGCAGCTTAGTCAGAGGACACCACAATGAGCAGTTCTTC. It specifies CASSLVRGHHNEQFF.

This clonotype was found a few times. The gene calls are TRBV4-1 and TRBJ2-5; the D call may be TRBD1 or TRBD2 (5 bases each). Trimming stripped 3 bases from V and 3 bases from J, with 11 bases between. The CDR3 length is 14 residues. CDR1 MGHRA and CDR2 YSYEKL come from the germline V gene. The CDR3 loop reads CASSHEGREETQYF. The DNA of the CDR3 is TGCGCCAGCAGCCACGAGGGGCGGGAAGAGACCCAGTACTTC.

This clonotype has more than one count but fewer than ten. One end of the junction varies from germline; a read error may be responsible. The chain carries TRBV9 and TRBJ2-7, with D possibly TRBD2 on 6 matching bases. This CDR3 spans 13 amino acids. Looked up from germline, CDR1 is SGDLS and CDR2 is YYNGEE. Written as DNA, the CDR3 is TGTGCCAGCAGCGTAGATATCGGAACGGGAGCTTTCTTC. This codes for CASSVDIGTGAFF.

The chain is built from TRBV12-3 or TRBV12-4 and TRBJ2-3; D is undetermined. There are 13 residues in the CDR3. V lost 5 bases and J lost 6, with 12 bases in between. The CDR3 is CASSPQYGDTQYF. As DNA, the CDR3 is TGTGCCAGCAGTCCGCAGTACGGGGATACGCAGTATTTT.

The CDR3 coding sequence is TGTGCCATCAGTGTGAACACCGGGGAGCTGTTTTTT. Protein product: CAISVNTGELFF. The chain links TRBV10-3 to TRBJ2-2; no clear D. Trimming pared 4 bases from V and 1 base from J, leaving 1 base between. This CDR3 has 12 amino acids. Per the germline V gene, CDR1 is ENHRY and CDR2 is SYGVKD.

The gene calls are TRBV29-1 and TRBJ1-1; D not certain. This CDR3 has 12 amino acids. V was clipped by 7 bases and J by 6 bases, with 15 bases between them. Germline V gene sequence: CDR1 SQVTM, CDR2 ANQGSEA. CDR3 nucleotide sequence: TGCAGCGCTACCCCTCGGGTGGCTGAAGCTTTCTTT. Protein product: CSATPRVAEAFF.

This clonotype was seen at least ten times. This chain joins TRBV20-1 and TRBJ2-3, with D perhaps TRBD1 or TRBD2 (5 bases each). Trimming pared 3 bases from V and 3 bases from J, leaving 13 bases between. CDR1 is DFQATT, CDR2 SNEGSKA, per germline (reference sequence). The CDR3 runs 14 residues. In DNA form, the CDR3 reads TGCAGTGCTAGGGGACGGGGTACGACAGATACGCAGTATTTT. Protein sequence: CSARGRGTTDTQYF.

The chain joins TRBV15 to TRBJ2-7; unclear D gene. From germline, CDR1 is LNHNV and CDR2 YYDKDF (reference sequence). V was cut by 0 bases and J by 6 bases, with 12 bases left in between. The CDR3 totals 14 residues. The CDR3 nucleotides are TGTGCCACCAGCAGAGATTATCTAGGGCTCGAGCAGTACTTC. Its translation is CATSRDYLGLEQYF. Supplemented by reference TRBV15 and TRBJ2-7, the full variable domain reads DAMVIQNPRYQVTQFGKPVTLSCSQTLNHNVMYWYQQKSSQAPKLLFHYYDKDFNNEADTPDNFQSRRPNTSFCFLDIRSPGLGDTAMYLCATSRDYLGLEQYFGPGTRLTVT.

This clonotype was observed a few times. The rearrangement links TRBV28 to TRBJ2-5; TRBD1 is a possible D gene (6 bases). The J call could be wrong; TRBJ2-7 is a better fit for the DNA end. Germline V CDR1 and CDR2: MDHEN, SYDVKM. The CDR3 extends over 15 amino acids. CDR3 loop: CASSYTGMPTYEQYF. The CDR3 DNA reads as TGTGCCAGCAGCTATACAGGGATGCCCACCTACGAGCAGTACTTC.

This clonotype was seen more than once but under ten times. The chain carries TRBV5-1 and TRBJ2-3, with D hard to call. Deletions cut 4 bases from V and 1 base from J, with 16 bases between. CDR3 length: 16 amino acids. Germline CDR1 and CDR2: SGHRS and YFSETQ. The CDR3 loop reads CASSPAFDAGTDTQYF. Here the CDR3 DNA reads TGCGCCAGCAGCCCCGCGTTTGACGCCGGCACAGATACGCAGTATTTT. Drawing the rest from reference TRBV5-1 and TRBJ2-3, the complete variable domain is KAGVTQTPRYLIKTRGQQVTLSCSPISGHRSVSWYQQTPGQGLQFLFEYFSETQRNKGNFPGRFSGRQFSNSRSEMNVSTLELGDSALYLCASSPAFDAGTDTQYFGPGTRLTVL.

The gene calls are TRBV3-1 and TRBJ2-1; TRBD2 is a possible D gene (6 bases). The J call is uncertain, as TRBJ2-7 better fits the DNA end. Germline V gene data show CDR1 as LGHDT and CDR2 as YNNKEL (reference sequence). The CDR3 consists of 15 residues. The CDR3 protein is CASSQEIRESYEQYV. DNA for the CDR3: TGTGCCAGCAGCCAAGAAATCCGGGAGAGTTACGAGCAGTACGTC.

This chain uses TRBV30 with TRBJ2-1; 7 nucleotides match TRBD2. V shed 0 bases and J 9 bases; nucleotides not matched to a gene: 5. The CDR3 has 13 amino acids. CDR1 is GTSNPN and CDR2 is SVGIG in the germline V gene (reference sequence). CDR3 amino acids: CAWSVGTTGEQFF. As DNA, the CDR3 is TGTGCCTGGAGTGTTGGGACTACTGGTGAGCAGTTCTTC.

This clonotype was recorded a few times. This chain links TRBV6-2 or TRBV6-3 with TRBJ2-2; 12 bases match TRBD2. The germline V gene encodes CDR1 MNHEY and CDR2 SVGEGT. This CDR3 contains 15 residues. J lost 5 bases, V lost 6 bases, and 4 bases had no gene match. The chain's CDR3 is CASSRGLAGTGELFF. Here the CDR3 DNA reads TGTGCCAGCAGCCGCGGACTAGCGGGAACCGGGGAGCTGTTTTTT.

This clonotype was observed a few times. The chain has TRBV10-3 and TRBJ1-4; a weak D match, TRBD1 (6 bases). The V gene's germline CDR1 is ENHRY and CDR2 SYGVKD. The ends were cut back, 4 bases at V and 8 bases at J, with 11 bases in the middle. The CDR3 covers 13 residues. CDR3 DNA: TGTGCCATCAGTGTTTGGCAGGGGGAAAAACTGTTTTTT. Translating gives CAISVWQGEKLFF.

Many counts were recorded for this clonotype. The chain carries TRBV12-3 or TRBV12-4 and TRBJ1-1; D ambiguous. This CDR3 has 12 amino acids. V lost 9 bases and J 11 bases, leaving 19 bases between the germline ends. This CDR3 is CASTYSTSGAFF. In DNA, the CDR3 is TGTGCCAGTACTTACAGCACCAGTGGCGCTTTCTTT.

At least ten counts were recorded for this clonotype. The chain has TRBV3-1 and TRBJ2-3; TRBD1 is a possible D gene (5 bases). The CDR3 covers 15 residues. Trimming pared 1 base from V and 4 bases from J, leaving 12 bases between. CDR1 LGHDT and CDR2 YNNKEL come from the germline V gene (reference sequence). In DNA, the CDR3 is TGTGCCAGCAGCCAAGGGCAGGGCCGGGCAGATACGCAGTATTTT. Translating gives CASSQGQGRADTQYF.

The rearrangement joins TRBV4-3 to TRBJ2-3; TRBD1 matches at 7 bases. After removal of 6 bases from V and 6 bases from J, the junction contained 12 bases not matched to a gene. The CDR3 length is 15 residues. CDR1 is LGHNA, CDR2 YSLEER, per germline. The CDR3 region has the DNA TGCGCCAGCAGGCCCGGGACAGCCTATAGTGATACGCAGTATTTT. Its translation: CASRPGTAYSDTQYF.

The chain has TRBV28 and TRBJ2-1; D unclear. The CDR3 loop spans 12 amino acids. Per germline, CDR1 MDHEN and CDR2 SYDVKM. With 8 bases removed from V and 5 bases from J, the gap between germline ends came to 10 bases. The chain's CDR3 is CASSSADNEQFF. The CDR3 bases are TGTGCCAGCTCTTCCGCCGACAATGAGCAGTTCTTC.

The CDR3 DNA follows: TGTGCCAGCAGCCCTCGGGGAGGGAGTGGCTACACCTTC. Residues: CASSPRGGSGYTF. The V call is TRBV14, the J call TRBJ1-2, with unresolved D. The CDR3 is 13 residues long. CDR1 is SGHDN, CDR2 FVKESK, per germline. With 4 bases removed from V and 7 bases from J, the gap between germline ends came to 13 bases.

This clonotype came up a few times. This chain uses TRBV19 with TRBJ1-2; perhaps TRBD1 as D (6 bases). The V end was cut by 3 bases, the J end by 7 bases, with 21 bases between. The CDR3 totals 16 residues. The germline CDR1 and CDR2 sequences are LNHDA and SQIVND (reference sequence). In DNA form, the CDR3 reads TGTGCCAGTAGTATGAATCGACAGGCAGTGGGGAGTGGCTACACCTTC. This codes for CASSMNRQAVGSGYTF.

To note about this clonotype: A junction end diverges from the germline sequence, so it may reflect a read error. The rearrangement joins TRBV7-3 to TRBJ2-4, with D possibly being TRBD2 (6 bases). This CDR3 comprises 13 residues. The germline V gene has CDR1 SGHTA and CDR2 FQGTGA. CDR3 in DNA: TGTGCCAGCAGCTTGGGGGGTGAAAACATTCGGTACTTC. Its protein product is CASSLGGENIRYF.

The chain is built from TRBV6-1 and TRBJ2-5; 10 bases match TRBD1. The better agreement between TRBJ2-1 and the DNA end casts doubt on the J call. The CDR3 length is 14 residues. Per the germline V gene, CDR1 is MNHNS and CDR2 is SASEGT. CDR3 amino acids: CASRTGTGAFWQFF. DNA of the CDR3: TGTGCCAGCAGGACCGGGACAGGGGCATTCTGGCAGTTCTTC.

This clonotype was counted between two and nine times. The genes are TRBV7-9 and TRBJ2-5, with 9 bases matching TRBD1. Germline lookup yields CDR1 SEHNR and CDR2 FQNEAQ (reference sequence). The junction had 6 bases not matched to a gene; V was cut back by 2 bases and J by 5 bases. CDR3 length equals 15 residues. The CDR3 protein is CASSLPRTGVETQYF. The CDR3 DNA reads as TGTGCCAGCAGCTTACCCAGGACAGGGGTTGAGACCCAGTACTTC.

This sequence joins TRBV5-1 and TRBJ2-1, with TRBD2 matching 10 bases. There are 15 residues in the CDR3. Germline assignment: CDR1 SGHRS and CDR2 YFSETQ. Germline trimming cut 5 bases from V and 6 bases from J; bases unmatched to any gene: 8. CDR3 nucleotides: TGCGCCAGCAGACCCATAGCGGGAGGTGGCAATGAGCAGTTCTTC. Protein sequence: CASRPIAGGGNEQFF. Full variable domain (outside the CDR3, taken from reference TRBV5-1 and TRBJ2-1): KAGVTQTPRYLIKTRGQQVTLSCSPISGHRSVSWYQQTPGQGLQFLFEYFSETQRNKGNFPGRFSGRQFSNSRSEMNVSTLELGDSALYLCASRPIAGGGNEQFFGPGTRLTVL.

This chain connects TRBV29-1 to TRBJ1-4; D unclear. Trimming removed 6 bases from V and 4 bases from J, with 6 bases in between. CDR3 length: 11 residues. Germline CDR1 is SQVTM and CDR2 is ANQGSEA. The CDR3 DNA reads TGCAGCGTCCGGATTAATGAAAAACTGTTTTTT. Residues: CSVRINEKLFF.

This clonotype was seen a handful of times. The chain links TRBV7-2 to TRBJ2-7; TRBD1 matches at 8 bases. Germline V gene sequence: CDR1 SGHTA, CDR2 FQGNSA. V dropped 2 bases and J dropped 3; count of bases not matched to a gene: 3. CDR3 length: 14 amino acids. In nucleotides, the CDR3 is TGTGCCAGCAGCTTATACAGGGGGAGCTACGAGCAGTACTTC. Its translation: CASSLYRGSYEQYF.

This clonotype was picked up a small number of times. CDR3 region: CASSLWASGYTF. In nucleotides, the CDR3 is TGTGCCAGCAGCTTATGGGCCAGCGGCTACACCTTC. The genes are TRBV7-9 and TRBJ1-2; D is undetermined. V was pared by 2 bases and J by 8 bases, with 9 bases between. Looked up from germline, CDR1 is SEHNR and CDR2 is FQNEAQ (reference sequence). CDR3 length: 12 residues. The full variable domain, rest sourced from reference TRBV7-9 and TRBJ1-2, is DTGVSQNPRHKITKRGQNVTFRCDPISEHNRLYWYRQTLGQGPEFLTYFQNEAQLEKSRLLSDRFSAERPKGSFSTLEIQRTEQGDSAMYLCASSLWASGYTFGSGTRLTVV.